This T cell receptor beta chain originates from a study of T cell responses to AZD1222 COVID-19 vaccine. Overall study: Pooled together were second doses at about 4 or about 12 weeks. Overall study results and limits: Reportedly, nearly half of unique spike TCRs recognized epitopes outside B.1.351/B.1.1.7 mutations. Spike was spanned by vaccine-associated CD4 TCRs, with dominance at 160-218 and 743-854. Possibly, clonal diversity was underestimated; donors were largely white British and included more females.

Data came from immunoSEQ multiplex PCR; TCRdb stores just in-frame clones and leaves some out. The profile shows some 130,000 clones, 93% of them singletons. Worth noting for this clone: Antigen: not known.

Losses at the gene ends were 4 bases for V and 3 bases for J; bases not matched to a gene: 2. The germline gives CDR1 SNHLY, CDR2 FYNNEI. CDR3 length: 13 residues. The chain recombines TRBV2 with TRBJ2-7, with 8 bases identical to TRBD2. The sequence derives from an adult in good health. The sequences come from peripheral blood, collected on day 0 of AZD1222 vaccination. CDR3 region: CASSGGLDYEQYF. The DNA of the CDR3 is TGTGCCAGCAGTGGGGGACTAGACTACGAGCAGTACTTC.